The 25 T cell receptor beta chains reported below all come from one sample, sequenced in a study of T cells in Graves' hyperthyroidism and ophthalmopathy. Template material for amplifying TCR beta CDR3 regions consisted of RNA transcripts. HTBI primers were employed in a first-round RT-PCR of the TCR CDR3. One entry per CDR3 protein, called by TCRdb with MiXCR from the multiplex PCR reads. The table records hundreds of thousands of distinct CDR3 sequences, roughly 13% of them present only once. The sequenced material came from blood. The receptors derive from a woman in her 30s with Graves' hyperthyroidism that later progressed to Graves' ophthalmopathy.

This clonotype was observed at least ten times. The chain couples TRBV28 to TRBJ2-7, with TRBD1 identical over 7 bases. Per the germline V gene, CDR1 is MDHEN and CDR2 is SYDVKM. With 0 bases clipped from V and 0 bases from J, the junction kept 5 bases outside the gene matches. CDR3 length equals 16 residues. CDR3 sequence reads: CASSLWHGTVSYEQYF. In DNA, the CDR3 is TGTGCCAGCAGTTTATGGCACGGGACAGTCTCCTACGAGCAGTACTTC.

This clonotype was recorded many times. The V gene is TRBV20-1, the J gene TRBJ2-1; no firm D call. Trimming cost V 3 bases and J 0 bases, with 12 bases left between them. The CDR3 runs 15 residues. Germline-derived CDR1 and CDR2 are DFQATT and SNEGSKA (reference sequence). DNA for the CDR3: TGCAGTGCTAGCCAGGAAGGGAACTCCTACAATGAGCAGTTCTTC. Its protein is CSASQEGNSYNEQFF.

This clonotype was counted at least ten times. The gene calls are TRBV5-1 and TRBJ1-1; D call uncertain. CDR1 SGHRS and CDR2 YFSETQ come from the germline V gene. The CDR3 runs to 13 residues. V was pared by 0 bases and J by 8 bases, with 11 bases between. The CDR3, as DNA: TGCGCCAGCAGCTTGGCCCACGTAGGAGAAGCTTTCTTT. Translating gives CASSLAHVGEAFF.

In its sample, this clonotype was seen many times. The rearrangement links TRBV20-1 to TRBJ2-7; D may be TRBD2 (5 bases). The germline gives CDR1 DFQATT, CDR2 SNEGSKA (reference sequence). Trimming removed 3 bases from V and 4 bases from J, with 16 bases in between. The CDR3 covers 14 residues. The CDR3 nucleotides are TGCAGTGCTAGGGGCAGCGGACCTCATTACGAGCAGTACTTC. Translated: CSARGSGPHYEQYF.

This clonotype has at least ten counts. The rearrangement uses TRBV20-1 and TRBJ1-1, with TRBD1 as a possible D gene (5 bases). The CDR3 contains 10 residues. From germline, CDR1 is DFQATT and CDR2 SNEGSKA (reference sequence). CDR3 nucleotides: TGCAGAATGGGAGGGGTTGAAGCTTTCTTT. Translation gives CRMGGVEAFF.

The table lists this clonotype with many counts. V and J are TRBV4-3 and TRBJ2-3; D uncertain. Germline V gives CDR1 LGHNA, CDR2 YSLEER. The CDR3 spans 16 residues. V lost 5 bases and J 0 bases, leaving 15 bases between the germline ends. The DNA for the CDR3 is TGCGCCAGCAGCTCCACCTCGGACCCAAGCACAGATACGCAGTATTTT. Translating gives CASSSTSDPSTDTQYF.

This clonotype was observed at least ten times. V usage is TRBV28 and J usage is TRBJ2-7; maybe TRBD1 (6 bases). From germline, CDR1 is MDHEN and CDR2 SYDVKM. Deletions cut 10 bases from V and 3 bases from J, with 10 bases between. The CDR3 length is 11 residues. The CDR3 coding sequence is TGTGCCACCGCAGGGGTCTACGAGCAGTACTTC. Translated, it gives CATAGVYEQYF.

The gene calls are TRBV5-1 and TRBJ2-3; 8 nucleotides agree with TRBD2. V lost 3 bases and J lost 3; bases outside the gene matches: 9. Germline CDR1 reads SGHRS; CDR2 reads YFSETQ. The CDR3 length is 16 residues. CDR3 in amino acids: CASSSVSGAVTDTQYF. Written as DNA, the CDR3 is TGCGCCAGCAGCTCCGTTAGCGGGGCCGTAACAGATACGCAGTATTTT. The full variable domain, in which reference TRBV5-1 and TRBJ2-3 provide the parts outside the CDR3, is KAGVTQTPRYLIKTRGQQVTLSCSPISGHRSVSWYQQTPGQGLQFLFEYFSETQRNKGNFPGRFSGRQFSNSRSEMNVSTLELGDSALYLCASSSVSGAVTDTQYFGPGTRLTVL.

This clonotype was detected only a few times. J is TRBJ1-3 and V is TRBV12-3 or TRBV12-4; D remains ambiguous. The CDR3 consists of 15 residues. Trimming took off 5 bases at V and 4 bases at J, with 15 bases between the two ends. This CDR3 is CASSVGRGGGNTIYF. For the CDR3, the DNA is TGTGCCAGCAGTGTCGGGAGAGGCGGAGGAAACACCATATATTTT.

As to this clonotype: This CDR3 is missing its conserved last phenylalanine or tryptophan, likely due to a read error. It is unclear where the CDR3 begins or ends on the DNA, so no DNA is shown, and the CDR3 is as TCRdb lists it. V gene TRBV12-3 or TRBV12-4 combines with J gene TRBJ1-1. The CDR3 contains 14 residues when both ends are counted. This CDR3 is CASSKPVMNTEDFV.

In its sample, this clonotype was seen many times. The V call is TRBV27, the J call TRBJ2-5; 11 bases line up with TRBD1. Germline CDR1 and CDR2: MNHEY and SMNVEV (reference sequence). Trimming removed 7 bases from V and 2 bases from J; junction bases left unmatched: 9. This CDR3 region has 16 residues. In DNA, the CDR3 is TGTGCCAGCACCCCTCTCGGGACAGGGGGGCAAGAGACCCAGTACTTC. Translation: CASTPLGTGGQETQYF.

This clonotype was observed at least ten times. The chain joins TRBV2 to TRBJ2-7; 10 nucleotides match TRBD1. The CDR3 consists of 15 residues. After removal of 6 bases from V and 2 bases from J, the junction contained 7 bases not matched to a gene. Germline assignment: CDR1 SNHLY and CDR2 FYNNEI. CDR3 sequence (DNA): TGTGCCAGCAGCCGACAGGGGGCAGGTACCTACGAGCAGTACTTC. Encoded protein: CASSRQGAGTYEQYF.

This clonotype was picked up many times. V and J are TRBV20-1 and TRBJ2-7, with 9 positions matching TRBD2. Germline V CDR1 and CDR2: DFQATT, SNEGSKA (reference sequence). The CDR3 is made up of 14 amino acids. The V gene end was trimmed by 4 bases and the J gene end by 2 bases; junction bases not matched to a gene: 6. CDR3 residues: CSAIRSGRPYEQYF. Written as DNA, the CDR3 is TGCAGTGCTATTCGGAGCGGGAGGCCCTACGAGCAGTACTTC.

V and J are TRBV19 and TRBJ2-5; 12 positions agree with TRBD2. Losses at the gene ends were 8 bases for V and 3 bases for J; bases not matched to a gene: 13. The germline V gene encodes CDR1 LNHDA and CDR2 SQIVND (reference sequence). The CDR3 length is 17 residues. The CDR3 loop is CASSFSDGLAGKETQYF. In DNA form, the CDR3 reads TGTGCCAGTTCCTTTTCGGACGGACTAGCGGGGAAAGAGACCCAGTACTTC.

The table lists this clonotype with many counts. This chain uses TRBV19 with TRBJ2-5; the D gene is possibly TRBD1 (5 bases). V lost 7 bases, J lost 4 bases, and 13 bases lay in between. This CDR3 contains 13 residues. Germline CDR1 reads LNHDA; CDR2 reads SQIVND (reference sequence). CDR3: CASKGSGPETQYF. In nucleotides, the CDR3 is TGTGCCAGTAAAGGATCAGGGCCAGAGACCCAGTACTTC.

This clonotype was recorded a few times. A read error may account for a junction end that differs from germline. The V gene is TRBV18, the J gene TRBJ2-1; D might be TRBD2 (6 bases). The CDR3 length is 16 residues. Germline V CDR1 and CDR2: KGHSH, LQKENI. This chain's CDR3 is CAGSPPKGTGDNEQFF. The CDR3 DNA reads TGTGCCGGCTCACCACCGAAGGGAACGGGGGACAATGAGCAGTTCTTC.

The table lists this clonotype with a few counts. This chain uses TRBV5-1 with TRBJ2-1, with D tentatively TRBD2 (6 bases). V was shortened by 2 bases and J by 6 bases, with 12 bases between the two germline ends. CDR1 SGHRS and CDR2 YFSETQ come from the germline V gene. The CDR3 has 14 residues. The chain's CDR3 is CASSFDSGVNEQFF. The DNA of the CDR3 is TGCGCCAGCAGCTTTGATTCGGGAGTCAATGAGCAGTTCTTC.

This sequence joins TRBV11-2 and TRBJ2-1, with a weak D call TRBD2 (5 bases). CDR1 SGHAT and CDR2 FQNNGV come from the germline V gene. CDR3 length: 14 amino acids. V gave up 1 base and J gave up 7 bases, with 11 bases separating them. CDR3 bases: TGTGCCAGCAGCTTAGTTGCTAGCCTTAATGAGCAGTTCTTC. Translated, it gives CASSLVASLNEQFF.

This clonotype was recorded at least ten times. The chain links TRBV12-3 or TRBV12-4 to TRBJ1-1, with 8 bases aligning to TRBD1. V was clipped by 6 bases and J by 4 bases; unmatched bases: 7. This CDR3 comprises 14 residues. CDR3 sequence reads: CASRLTGVGTEAFF. The CDR3 DNA follows: TGTGCCAGCAGGTTGACAGGGGTTGGCACTGAAGCTTTCTTT.

This sequence joins TRBV5-1 and TRBJ1-1, with 7 positions matching TRBD1. V shed 4 bases and J 4 bases; nucleotides not matched to a gene: 10. The CDR3 loop spans 15 amino acids. Germline V gene data show CDR1 as SGHRS and CDR2 as YFSETQ. The chain's CDR3 is CASSLGQQGITEAFF. CDR3 bases: TGCGCCAGCAGCCTTGGACAACAGGGGATCACTGAAGCTTTCTTT.

This clonotype was seen more than once but under ten times. V usage is TRBV20-1 and J usage is TRBJ2-1; D is unresolved. The germline V and J ends were trimmed by 0 bases and 0 bases, with 6 bases remaining between them. The CDR3 contains 14 residues. Germline CDR1 and CDR2: DFQATT and SNEGSKA (reference sequence). CDR3: CSARDPSSYNEQFF. The CDR3 DNA reads TGCAGTGCTAGAGATCCGAGCTCCTACAATGAGCAGTTCTTC.

This clonotype was found many times. The rearrangement joins TRBV20-1 to TRBJ1-6; 7 nucleotides line up with TRBD1. J gave up 7 bases and V 5 bases, and 11 bases lay outside the gene matches. Germline CDR1 and CDR2: DFQATT and SNEGSKA (reference sequence). This CDR3 is 15 amino acids long. CDR3: CSAPVDREGNSPLHF. CDR3 coding DNA: TGCAGTGCTCCCGTAGACAGGGAGGGGAATTCACCCCTCCACTTT.

This chain connects TRBV9 to TRBJ1-2; a weak D match, TRBD1 (6 bases). The CDR3 is 12 residues long. The V end was cut by 7 bases, the J end by 5 bases, with 12 bases between. The V gene's germline CDR1 is SGDLS and CDR2 YYNGEE. The CDR3 reads CASEGTRYGYTF. The CDR3 coding sequence is TGTGCCAGCGAGGGGACACGGTATGGCTACACCTTC.

This clonotype was detected only a few times. The CDR3, as DNA: TGTGCCAGCACCGAGCTGGGGAGCTCCTACGAGCAGTACTTC. Encoded protein: CASTELGSSYEQYF. The chain links TRBV6-1 to TRBJ2-7, with D possibly matching TRBD2 (5 bases). Germline CDR1 reads MNHNS; CDR2 reads SASEGT. CDR3 length: 14 amino acids. The V gene lost 7 bases and the J gene lost 0 bases, with 13 bases spanning the gap.

This clonotype showed up just a few times. The chain joins TRBV30 to TRBJ1-5; 8 nucleotides agree with TRBD1. Germline lookup yields CDR1 GTSNPN and CDR2 SVGIG (reference sequence). V shed 5 bases and J 3 bases; nucleotides not matched to a gene: 3. This CDR3 comprises 13 residues. The CDR3 is CAWGQGTNQPQHF. CDR3 coding DNA: TGTGCCTGGGGACAGGGAACCAATCAGCCCCAGCATTTT.